Below, 30 T cell receptor beta chains from the same sample are listed, as sequenced in a study of shared clonotypes between healthy human individuals. Some clones are missing from TCRdb's copy, which holds only in-frame ones; the method was immunoSEQ multiplex PCR. The repertoire includes approximately 2.3 million clones, 85% to 95% of them detected once, and 0.39% sits in the top ten. The sample comprised naive CD4+ T cells from PBMCs. The subset is: CD45RA+ positively selected. All receptors come from a man in his late teens or twenties in good health. Some clones in this sample may be carry-over from other donors' samples.

This chain uses TRBV2 with TRBJ2-1; D is perhaps TRBD2 (6 bases). CDR3 length equals 14 residues. V was trimmed by 4 bases and J by 10 bases, leaving 17 bases between them. Germline assignment: CDR1 SNHLY and CDR2 FYNNEI. CDR3 nucleotide sequence: TGTGCCAGCAGTGCCAGGAGGGCCCAGGGCGAGCAGTTCTTC. Its protein is CASSARRAQGEQFF.

The J gene is TRBJ1-5, the V gene TRBV7-2; D perhaps matches TRBD1 (6 bases). Germline CDR1 is SGHTA and CDR2 is FQGNSA. Trimming left V 4 bases short and J 2 bases short, with 12 bases between. The CDR3 totals 15 residues. The CDR3 is CASSSTRTGNQPQHF. The CDR3 DNA follows: TGTGCCAGCAGCTCGACCCGGACAGGCAATCAGCCCCAGCATTTT.

This clone was detected a few times. This rearrangement joins TRBV27 to TRBJ2-1; 9 nucleotides align to TRBD1. The CDR3 runs to 16 residues. CDR1 is MNHEY, CDR2 SMNVEV, per germline (reference sequence). V shed 5 bases, J shed 4 bases, and the junction held 9 bases outside the gene matches. The CDR3 sequence is CASSQLQGAKYNEQFF. The DNA of the CDR3 is TGTGCCAGCAGTCAACTACAGGGGGCTAAGTACAATGAGCAGTTCTTC.

The chain couples TRBV4-2 to TRBJ2-1, with 7 bases aligning to TRBD2. The CDR3 length is 16 residues. V was clipped by 0 bases and J by 4 bases; unmatched bases: 6. Germline V gives CDR1 LGHNA, CDR2 YNFKEQ. CDR3 loop: CASSQDAASGYNEQFF. The CDR3 nucleotides read TGTGCCAGCAGCCAAGATGCGGCTAGCGGATACAATGAGCAGTTCTTC.

The sample holds one count of this clone. This same CDR3 is encoded by further DNA sequences in the sample. The V and J genes are TRBV4-1 and TRBJ1-5; a weak D match, TRBD1 (6 bases). Trimming shortened V by 0 bases and J by 3 bases, and 9 bases separated the two germline ends. This CDR3 is 15 amino acids long. Germline lookup yields CDR1 MGHRA and CDR2 YSYEKL. CDR3 in DNA: TGCGCCAGCAGCCAAGATAGGGGGTACAATCAGCCCCAGCATTTT. It specifies CASSQDRGYNQPQHF.

CDR3 DNA: TGTGCCAGCTCACCTATTAATAGCAATGGGGAGACCCAGTACTTC. Translation gives CASSPINSNGETQYF. The V call is TRBV18, the J call TRBJ2-5; D is ambiguous. CDR1 KGHSH and CDR2 LQKENI come from the germline V gene. This CDR3 comprises 15 residues. V lost 3 bases, J lost 5 bases, and 16 bases lay in between. The complete variable domain, with remaining parts taken from reference TRBV18 and TRBJ2-5, reads NAGVMQNPRHLVRRRGQEARLRCSPMKGHSHVYWYRQLPEEGLKFMVYLQKENIIDESGMPKERFSAEFPKEGPSILRIQQVVRGDSAAYFCASSPINSNGETQYFGPGTRLLVL.

The chain couples TRBV27 to TRBJ2-2; the D call may be TRBD1 or TRBD2 (5 bases each). V was shortened by 0 bases and J by 3 bases, with 17 bases between the two germline ends. The CDR3 sequence is 18 residues long. From germline, CDR1 is MNHEY and CDR2 SMNVEV (reference sequence). Here the CDR3 DNA reads TGTGCCAGCAGTTTATCGTTCAACCCGGGACGAGACACCGGGGAGCTGTTTTTT. Protein: CASSLSFNPGRDTGELFF.

This chain uses TRBV29-1 with TRBJ2-1, with 12 bases identical to TRBD2. Germline values: CDR1 SQVTM, CDR2 ANQGSEA. The CDR3 totals 16 residues. V lost 5 bases and J lost 2; bases outside the gene matches: 7. CDR3 coding DNA: TGCAGCGTTACGCCAAGGACTAGCGGGACCTACAATGAGCAGTTCTTC. It yields the protein CSVTPRTSGTYNEQFF.

The chain couples TRBV28 to TRBJ1-3, with TRBD1 matching 9 bases. V trimming: 7 bases; J trimming: 5 bases; junction bases outside the gene matches: 9. The CDR3 is made up of 15 amino acids. CDR1 and CDR2 (germline): MDHEN, SYDVKM. The CDR3 loop is CASTRPGTGRNTIYF. In DNA, the CDR3 is TGTGCCAGCACCCGCCCCGGGACAGGGAGAAACACCATATATTTT.

The J gene is TRBJ2-3, the V gene TRBV30; TRBD2 aligns across 7 bases. From germline, CDR1 is GTSNPN and CDR2 SVGIG (reference sequence). The CDR3 totals 14 residues. J lost 4 bases, V lost 0 bases, and 4 bases had no gene match. CDR3 DNA: TGTGCCTGGAGTGTACGGGGGGTCGCAGATACGCAGTATTTT. Translated: CAWSVRGVADTQYF.

This chain links TRBV7-8 with TRBJ1-1; 9 bases fit TRBD1. This CDR3 region has 15 residues. V shed 1 base and J 4 bases; nucleotides not matched to a gene: 4. Per germline, CDR1 SGHVS and CDR2 FQNEAQ. CDR3 DNA sequence: TGTGCCAGCAGCTTAGAGGACAGGGGATTCACTGAAGCTTTCTTT. Protein: CASSLEDRGFTEAFF.

The chain employs TRBV7-3 and TRBJ1-1, with D unresolved. V lost 1 base and J 2 bases, leaving 14 bases between the germline ends. The CDR3 runs 16 residues. Germline CDR1 reads SGHTA; CDR2 reads FQGTGA. Here the CDR3 reads CASSLRTPRLNTEAFF. CDR3 nucleotide sequence: TGTGCCAGCAGCTTAAGAACCCCCAGACTCAACACTGAAGCTTTCTTT.

V usage is TRBV5-1 and J usage is TRBJ2-7, with 7 nucleotides matching TRBD2. With 8 bases clipped from V and 0 bases from J, the junction kept 8 bases outside the gene matches. Germline assignment: CDR1 SGHRS and CDR2 YFSETQ. This CDR3 comprises 14 residues. Here the CDR3 reads CASGLAGLSYEQYF. The CDR3 DNA reads as TGCGCCAGTGGGTTAGCGGGCCTCTCCTACGAGCAGTACTTC.

As regards this clone: Other nucleotide sequences from this sample produce the same CDR3. The V and J genes are TRBV7-9 and TRBJ1-2; possible D gene TRBD1, 6 bases. V shed 4 bases and J shed 4 bases, with 10 bases lying between them. The CDR3 has 13 amino acids. CDR1 and CDR2 (germline): SEHNR, FQNEAQ (reference sequence). The CDR3 is CASSSGQLYGYTF. Written as DNA, the CDR3 is TGTGCCAGCAGCTCAGGACAGCTCTATGGCTACACCTTC.

The CDR3 loop is CASSSAGGAYEQYF. CDR3 DNA sequence: TGTGCCAGTAGTTCGGCAGGGGGGGCCTACGAGCAGTACTTC. The rearrangement uses TRBV19 and TRBJ2-7; D may be TRBD1 or TRBD2 (7 bases each). The CDR3 contains 14 residues. V was clipped by 5 bases and J by 2 bases, with 13 bases between them. Germline V gene lookup returns CDR1 LNHDA and CDR2 SQIVND (reference sequence).

On this clone: Other DNA sequences from this sample encode an identical CDR3 as well. The chain couples TRBV5-4 to TRBJ2-3; no reliable D call. Looked up from germline, CDR1 is SGHNT and CDR2 is YYREEE (reference sequence). V lost 3 bases and J 1 base, leaving 6 bases between the germline ends. This CDR3 spans 13 amino acids. DNA for the CDR3: TGTGCCAGCAGCTCTCGGGGCACAGATACGCAGTATTTT. Residues: CASSSRGTDTQYF.

This chain connects TRBV6-1 to TRBJ2-5; D ambiguous. Germline V gene data show CDR1 as MNHNS and CDR2 as SASEGT. Trimming took 5 bases from V and 5 from J, leaving 12 bases between them. This CDR3 is built from 13 residues. The CDR3 loop reads CASSRSEMETQYF. CDR3 sequence (DNA): TGTGCCAGCAGTAGGTCGGAGATGGAGACCCAGTACTTC.

The CDR3 bases are TGTGCCAGCAGCTTGTTCGCAGGCACCTACGAGCAGTACTTC. This translates into CASSLFAGTYEQYF. The rearrangement joins TRBV11-2 to TRBJ2-7; no reliable D call. The CDR3 runs to 14 residues. CDR1 is SGHAT, CDR2 FQNNGV, per germline. V lost 3 bases and J lost 2, with 11 bases in between.

The chain links TRBV11-2 to TRBJ2-1, with D perhaps TRBD1 (5 bases). The CDR3 is made up of 19 amino acids. Germline V gene lookup returns CDR1 SGHAT and CDR2 FQNNGV. V lost 4 bases and J lost 2, with 24 bases in between. The CDR3 loop is CASSSMSRVFSGAYNEQFF. The CDR3 nucleotides are TGTGCCAGCAGCTCAATGTCCAGGGTCTTTTCTGGGGCCTACAATGAGCAGTTCTTC.

The gene calls are TRBV4-1 and TRBJ2-3; TRBD2 agrees at 10 bases. Germline V gene data show CDR1 as MGHRA and CDR2 as YSYEKL. The trim removed 0 bases at V and 6 bases at J, leaving 9 bases unmatched. The CDR3 length is 17 residues. In DNA, the CDR3 is TGCGCCAGCAGCCAAGATCATACTAGCGGGATGGGGGATACGCAGTATTTT. This gives the protein CASSQDHTSGMGDTQYF.

This chain joins TRBV2 and TRBJ2-7, with TRBD1 matching 11 bases. J lost 8 bases, V lost 8 bases, and 8 bases had no gene match. CDR1 SNHLY and CDR2 FYNNEI come from the germline V gene. The CDR3 consists of 13 residues. The CDR3 DNA reads TGTGCCAGCGTAGGGACAGGGGGGTCACAGCAGTACTTC. This codes for CASVGTGGSQQYF.

The V call is TRBV7-2, the J call TRBJ1-1, with unresolved D. V was cut by 4 bases and J by 4 bases, with 13 bases left in between. Germline loops: CDR1 SGHTA, CDR2 FQGNSA. The CDR3 consists of 14 residues. The CDR3 sequence is CASSYGRSGTEAFF. Written as DNA, the CDR3 is TGTGCCAGCAGCTACGGACGGAGCGGCACTGAAGCTTTCTTT.

The CDR3, as DNA: TGTGCCAGCAGCTTGGGGGGGGCGGGAGATACAGATACGCAGTATTTT. Amino acid sequence: CASSLGGAGDTDTQYF. The chain uses TRBV5-4 and TRBJ2-3; a possible D gene is TRBD2 (7 bases). Germline CDR1 reads SGHNT; CDR2 reads YYREEE (reference sequence). Trimming took off 0 bases at V and 3 bases at J, with 14 bases between the two ends. The CDR3 sequence is 16 residues long.

The rearrangement links TRBV5-1 to TRBJ2-7; tentative D call: TRBD1 (5 bases). The CDR3 extends over 17 amino acids. Trimming cost V 4 bases and J 5 bases, with 25 bases left between them. Germline V gene sequence: CDR1 SGHRS, CDR2 YFSETQ. The CDR3 DNA sequence: TGCGCCAGCAGCCTGGACCCCTTTCGGCCAGGGTGGGACGAGCAGTACTTC. This encodes CASSLDPFRPGWDEQYF.

The chain couples TRBV6-5 to TRBJ1-1; perhaps TRBD1 as D (6 bases). This CDR3 spans 15 amino acids. V lost 0 bases to trimming and J lost 11 bases, with 19 bases between them. Per the germline V gene, CDR1 is MNHEY and CDR2 is SVGAGI. DNA of the CDR3: TGTGCCAGCAGTTACTCGACGGCACGGGGGCGCGGGGCTTTCTTT. It codes for CASSYSTARGRGAFF.

V is TRBV7-9 and J is TRBJ2-1; 8 bases agree with TRBD2. The germline V gene encodes CDR1 SEHNR and CDR2 FQNEAQ (reference sequence). The CDR3 is 15 residues long. V gave up 5 bases and J gave up 12 bases; unmatched junction bases: 15. DNA for the CDR3: TGTGCCAGCAGCCCCGGACTAGCTGGACTTTTTGGGCAGTTCTTC. It codes for CASSPGLAGLFGQFF. The whole variable domain, filled in from reference TRBV7-9 and TRBJ2-1, reads DTGVSQNPRHKITKRGQNVTFRCDPISEHNRLYWYRQTLGQGPEFLTYFQNEAQLEKSRLLSDRFSAERPKGSFSTLEIQRTEQGDSAMYLCASSPGLAGLFGQFFGPGTRLTVL.

The chain joins TRBV19 to TRBJ2-3, with TRBD2 matching 8 bases. The CDR3 length is 15 residues. Germline V lookup: CDR1 LNHDA, CDR2 SQIVND (reference sequence). With 4 bases clipped from V and 2 bases from J, the junction kept 5 bases outside the gene matches. This CDR3 is CASSTSGGITDTQYF. The CDR3 bases are TGTGCCAGTAGTACGAGCGGGGGAATCACAGATACGCAGTATTTT.

V and J are TRBV28 and TRBJ1-5; D is ambiguous. Germline V gene data show CDR1 as MDHEN and CDR2 as SYDVKM. V lost 8 bases to trimming and J lost 0 bases, with 8 bases between them. CDR3 length equals 13 residues. CDR3 region: CASREYSNQPQHF. The DNA for the CDR3 is TGTGCCAGCCGGGAGTATAGCAATCAGCCCCAGCATTTT.

The rearrangement links TRBV30 to TRBJ2-7; 7 nucleotides align to TRBD2. Germline values: CDR1 GTSNPN, CDR2 SVGIG (reference sequence). With 4 bases clipped from V and 0 bases from J, the junction kept 9 bases outside the gene matches. The CDR3 has 15 residues. The chain's CDR3 is CAWKGGRMASYEQYF. CDR3 DNA sequence: TGTGCCTGGAAGGGAGGGAGGATGGCCTCCTACGAGCAGTACTTC.

This clone was seen only once. This chain joins TRBV5-1 and TRBJ2-7; D perhaps matches TRBD1 (7 bases). The germline V gene has CDR1 SGHRS and CDR2 YFSETQ. V was clipped by 1 base and J by 4 bases, with 12 bases between them. The CDR3 is 14 amino acids. CDR3 sequence (DNA): TGCGCCAGCAGCTTGCTGCCAGGGGGGTACGAGCAGTACTTC. Amino acid sequence: CASSLLPGGYEQYF.